The clone carrying this TCR beta chain appeared a few times. The data belong to a study of T cell responses to AZD1222 COVID-19 vaccine. J gave up 4 bases and V 3 bases, and 5 bases lay outside the gene matches. Germline V CDR1 and CDR2: SNHLY, FYNNEI. This CDR3 is 16 amino acids long. TCRdb keeps only in-frame clones here, not all; method: immunoSEQ multiplex PCR. Found here are about 120,000 clones, 85% to 90% of them singletons; the top ten hold about 2.9%. The material was peripheral blood, obtained 28 days after the second AZD1222 dose. The clonotype was recovered from an adult who received the AZD1222 COVID-19 vaccine. The chain combines TRBV2 with TRBJ1-5; TRBD1 agrees at 11 bases. The CDR3 nucleotides are TGTGCCAGCAGTGACGGGACAGGGGGTGCTAATCAGCCCCAGCATTTT. It is translated as CASSDGTGGANQPQHF.